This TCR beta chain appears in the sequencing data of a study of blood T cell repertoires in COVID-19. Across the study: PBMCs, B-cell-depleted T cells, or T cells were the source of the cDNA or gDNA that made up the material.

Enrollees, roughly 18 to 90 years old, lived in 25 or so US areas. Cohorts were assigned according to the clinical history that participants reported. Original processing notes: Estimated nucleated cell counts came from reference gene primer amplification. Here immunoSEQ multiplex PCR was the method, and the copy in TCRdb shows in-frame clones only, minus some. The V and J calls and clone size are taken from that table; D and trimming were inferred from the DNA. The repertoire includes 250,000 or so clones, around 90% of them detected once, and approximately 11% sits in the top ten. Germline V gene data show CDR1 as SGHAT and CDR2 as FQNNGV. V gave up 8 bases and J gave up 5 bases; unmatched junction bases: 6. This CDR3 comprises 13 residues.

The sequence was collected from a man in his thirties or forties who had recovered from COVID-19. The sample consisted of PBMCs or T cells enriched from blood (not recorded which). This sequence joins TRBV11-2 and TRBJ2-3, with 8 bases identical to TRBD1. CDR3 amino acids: CASDSGGGDTQYF. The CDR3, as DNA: TGTGCCAGCGATTCAGGGGGCGGAGATACGCAGTATTTT. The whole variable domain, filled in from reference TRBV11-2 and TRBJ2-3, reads EAGVAQSPRYKIIEKRQSVAFWCNPISGHATLYWYQQILGQGPKLLIQFQNNGVVDDSQLPKDRFSAERLKGVDSTLKIQPAKLEDSAVYLCASDSGGGDTQYFGPGTRLTVL.